This entry describes one T cell receptor (beta chain). Measured with immunoSEQ multiplex PCR; TCRdb has only the in-frame clones, and not every one. The table shows under 600,000 clones, with 60% to 80% occurring only once. The data are from a study of shared clonotypes between healthy human individuals. This TCR derives from a woman between 40 and 50 years old in good health. Some clones in this sample may be carry-over from other donors' samples. Sequenced: PBMCs.

Here the CDR3 DNA reads TGTGCCAGCTCAGGGGACTCCGGGGAGCAGTACTTC. This translates into CASSGDSGEQYF. The V gene is TRBV18, the J gene TRBJ2-7; the D gene is possibly TRBD2 (6 bases). Per the germline V gene, CDR1 is KGHSH and CDR2 is LQKENI. The CDR3 is made up of 12 amino acids. The V and J ends lost 5 bases and 7 bases respectively, with 12 bases between them.